These 5 T cell receptor beta chains were all obtained from the same sample, sequenced in a study of T cells in Graves' hyperthyroidism and ophthalmopathy. Researchers amplified the TCR beta CDR3 regions from RNA transcripts. During a first-round RT-PCR of the TCR CDR3, the HTBI primer set was used. From the multiplex PCR reads, TCRdb called clonotypes with MiXCR, one entry per CDR3 protein. The sample has approximately 700,000 distinct CDR3 sequences; approximately 16% are singletons. The sequencing input was blood. The receptor source for this set is a man aged 18 to 35 with Graves' hyperthyroidism.

This clonotype was counted many times. The chain employs TRBV6-1 and TRBJ2-5; 8 bases agree with TRBD1. With V trimmed by 6 bases and J by 5 bases, 11 bases remained unmatched. CDR1 is MNHNS, CDR2 SASEGT, per germline. The CDR3 has 15 amino acids. The CDR3, as DNA: TGTGCCAGCAGGATCGGCACCGGACAGGGTGAGACCCAGTACTTC. This encodes CASRIGTGQGETQYF.

This clonotype has just a few counts. The gene calls are TRBV20-1 and TRBJ1-2; D may be TRBD1 (5 bases). CDR1 and CDR2 (germline): DFQATT, SNEGSKA (reference sequence). V dropped 2 bases and J dropped 6 bases, with 13 bases sitting between them. This CDR3 is 13 amino acids long. The chain's CDR3 is CSARQGSWHGYTF. Written as DNA, the CDR3 is TGCAGTGCTAGACAGGGTAGCTGGCATGGCTACACCTTC.

The chain combines TRBV20-1 with TRBJ2-2, with 12 bases aligning to TRBD2. Germline V gene sequence: CDR1 DFQATT, CDR2 SNEGSKA (reference sequence). J was trimmed by 0 bases and V by 4 bases; bases with no gene match: 3. The CDR3 spans 16 residues. CDR3 sequence (DNA): TGCAGTGCTAAGGCTAGCGGGAGGGCGAACACCGGGGAGCTGTTTTTT. It translates to CSAKASGRANTGELFF.

This clonotype was seen repeatedly, ten times or more. The chain is built from TRBV18 and TRBJ1-2; D is unresolved. Germline V CDR1 and CDR2: KGHSH, LQKENI. V lost 1 base to trimming and J lost 4 bases, with 16 bases between them. The CDR3 is 16 residues long. The CDR3, as DNA: TGTGCCAGCTCACCACAAAGTAACAGTCTTGGCTATGGCTACACCTTC. It is translated as CASSPQSNSLGYGYTF.

The table lists this clonotype with many counts. The rearrangement links TRBV18 to TRBJ1-4; 7 nucleotides align to TRBD1. This CDR3 region has 15 residues. Looked up from germline, CDR1 is KGHSH and CDR2 is LQKENI. With V trimmed by 8 bases and J by 4 bases, 10 bases remained unmatched. This chain's CDR3 is CASSPRTGLNEKLFF. The CDR3 nucleotides are TGTGCCAGCAGCCCGAGGACAGGCCTTAATGAAAAACTGTTTTTT. Drawing the rest from reference TRBV18 and TRBJ1-4, the complete variable domain is NAGVMQNPRHLVRRRGQEARLRCSPMKGHSHVYWYRQLPEEGLKFMVYLQKENIIDESGMPKERFSAEFPKEGPSILRIQQVVRGDSAAYFCASSPRTGLNEKLFFGSGTQLSVL.